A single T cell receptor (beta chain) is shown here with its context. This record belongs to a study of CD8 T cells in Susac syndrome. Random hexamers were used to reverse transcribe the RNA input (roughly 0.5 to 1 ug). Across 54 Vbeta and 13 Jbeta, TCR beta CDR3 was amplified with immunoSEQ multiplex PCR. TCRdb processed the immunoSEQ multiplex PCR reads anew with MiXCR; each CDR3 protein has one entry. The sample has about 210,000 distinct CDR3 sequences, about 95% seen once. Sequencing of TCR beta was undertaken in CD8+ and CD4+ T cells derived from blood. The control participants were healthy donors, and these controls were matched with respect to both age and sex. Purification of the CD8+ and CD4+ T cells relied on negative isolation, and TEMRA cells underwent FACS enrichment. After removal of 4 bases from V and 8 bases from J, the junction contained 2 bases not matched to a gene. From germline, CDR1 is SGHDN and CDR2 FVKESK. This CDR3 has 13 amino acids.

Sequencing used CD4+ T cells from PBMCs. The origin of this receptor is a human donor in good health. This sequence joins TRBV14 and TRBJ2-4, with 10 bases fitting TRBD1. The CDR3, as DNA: TGTGCCAGCAGCCTCGGACAGGGGGACATTCAGTACTTC. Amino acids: CASSLGQGDIQYF.